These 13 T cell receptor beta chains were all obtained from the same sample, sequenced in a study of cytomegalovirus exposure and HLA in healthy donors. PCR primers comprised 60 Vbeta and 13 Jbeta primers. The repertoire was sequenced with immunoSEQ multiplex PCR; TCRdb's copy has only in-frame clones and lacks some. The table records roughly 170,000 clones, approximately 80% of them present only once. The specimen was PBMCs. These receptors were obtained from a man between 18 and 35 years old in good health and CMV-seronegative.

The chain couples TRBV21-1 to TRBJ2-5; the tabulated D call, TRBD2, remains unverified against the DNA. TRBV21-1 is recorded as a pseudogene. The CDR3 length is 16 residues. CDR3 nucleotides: TGTGCCAGCAGCAAGGGCCGGGACTGGCCGGTCGAGACCCAGTACTTC. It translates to CASSKGRDWPVETQYF.

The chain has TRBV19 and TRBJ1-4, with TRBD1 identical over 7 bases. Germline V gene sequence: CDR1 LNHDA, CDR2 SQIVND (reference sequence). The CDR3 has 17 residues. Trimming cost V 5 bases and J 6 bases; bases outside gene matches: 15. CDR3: CASSASSYRGSDEKLFF. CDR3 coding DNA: TGTGCCAGTAGTGCTAGTTCCTACAGGGGATCGGATGAAAAACTGTTTTTT.

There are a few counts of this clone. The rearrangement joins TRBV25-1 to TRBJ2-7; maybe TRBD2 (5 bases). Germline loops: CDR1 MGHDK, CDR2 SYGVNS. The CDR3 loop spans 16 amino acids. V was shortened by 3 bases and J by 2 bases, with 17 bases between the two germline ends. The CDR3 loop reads CASSEGDIPFPYEQYF. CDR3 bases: TGTGCCAGCAGTGAGGGAGACATCCCGTTTCCCTACGAGCAGTACTTC.

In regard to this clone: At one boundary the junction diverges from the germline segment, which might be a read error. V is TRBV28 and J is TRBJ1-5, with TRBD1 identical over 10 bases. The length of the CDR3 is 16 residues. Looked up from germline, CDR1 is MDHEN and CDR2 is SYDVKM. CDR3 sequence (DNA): TGTGCCAGCAGTTCGGGGACAGGGGTTAGCAGTCAGCCCCAGCATTTT. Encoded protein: CASSSGTGVSSQPQHF.

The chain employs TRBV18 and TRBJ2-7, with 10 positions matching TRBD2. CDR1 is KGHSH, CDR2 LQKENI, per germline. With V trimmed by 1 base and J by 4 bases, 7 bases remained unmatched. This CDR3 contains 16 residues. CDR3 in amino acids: CASSPLSGRIGYEQYF. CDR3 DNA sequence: TGTGCCAGCTCACCACTTAGCGGGAGGATTGGGTACGAGCAGTACTTC.

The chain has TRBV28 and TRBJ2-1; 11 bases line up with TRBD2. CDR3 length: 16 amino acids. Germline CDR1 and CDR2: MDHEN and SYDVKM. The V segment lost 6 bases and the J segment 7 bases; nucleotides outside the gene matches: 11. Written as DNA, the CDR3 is TGTGCCAGCAGCCCAGCGGCGGCTAGCGGGAGGAATGAGCAGTTCTTC. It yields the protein CASSPAAASGRNEQFF.

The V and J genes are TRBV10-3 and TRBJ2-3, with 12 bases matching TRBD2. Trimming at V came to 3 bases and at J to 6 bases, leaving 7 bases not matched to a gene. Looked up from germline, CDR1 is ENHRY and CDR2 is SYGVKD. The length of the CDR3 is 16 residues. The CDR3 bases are TGTGCCATCAGTGATTTGACTAGCGGGAGAGGCGATACGCAGTATTTT. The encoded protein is CAISDLTSGRGDTQYF.

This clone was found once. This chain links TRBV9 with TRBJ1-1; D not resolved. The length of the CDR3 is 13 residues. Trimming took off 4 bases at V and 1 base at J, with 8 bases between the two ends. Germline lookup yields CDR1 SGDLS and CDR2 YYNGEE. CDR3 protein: CASSTSWNTEAFF. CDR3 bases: TGTGCCAGCAGCACCAGTTGGAACACTGAAGCTTTCTTT.

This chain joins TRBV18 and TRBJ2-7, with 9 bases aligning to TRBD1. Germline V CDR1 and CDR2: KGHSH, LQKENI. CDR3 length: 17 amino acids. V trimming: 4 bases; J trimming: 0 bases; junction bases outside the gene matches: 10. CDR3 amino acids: CASSQTPGQGPSYEQYF. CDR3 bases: TGTGCCAGCTCACAAACTCCCGGACAGGGGCCCTCCTACGAGCAGTACTTC.

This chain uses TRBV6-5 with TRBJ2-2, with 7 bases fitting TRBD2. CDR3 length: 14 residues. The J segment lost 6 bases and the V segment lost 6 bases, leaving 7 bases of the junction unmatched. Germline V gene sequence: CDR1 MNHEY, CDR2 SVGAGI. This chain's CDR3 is CASSRLAGSGELFF. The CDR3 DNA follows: TGTGCCAGCAGCCGACTAGCTGGCTCCGGGGAGCTGTTTTTT.

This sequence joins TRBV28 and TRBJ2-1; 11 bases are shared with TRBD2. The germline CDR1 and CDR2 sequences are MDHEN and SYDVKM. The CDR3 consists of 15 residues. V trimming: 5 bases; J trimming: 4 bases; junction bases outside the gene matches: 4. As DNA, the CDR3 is TGTGCCAGCAGTCCGGGACTAGCGGCGTACAATGAGCAGTTCTTC. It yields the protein CASSPGLAAYNEQFF.

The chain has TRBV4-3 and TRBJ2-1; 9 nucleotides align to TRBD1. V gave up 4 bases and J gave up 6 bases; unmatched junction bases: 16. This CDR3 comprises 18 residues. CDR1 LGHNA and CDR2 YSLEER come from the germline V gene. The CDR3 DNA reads TGCGCCAGCAGCCCTAGACCGCAGACAGGGGGAGTGGGCAATGAGCAGTTCTTC. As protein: CASSPRPQTGGVGNEQFF.

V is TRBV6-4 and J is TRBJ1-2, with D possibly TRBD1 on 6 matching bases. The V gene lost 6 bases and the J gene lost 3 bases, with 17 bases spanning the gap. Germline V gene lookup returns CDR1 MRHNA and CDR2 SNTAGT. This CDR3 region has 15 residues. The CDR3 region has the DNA TGTGCCAGCAGGGACAGCTCACGATCCCACTATGGCTACACCTTC. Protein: CASRDSSRSHYGYTF.